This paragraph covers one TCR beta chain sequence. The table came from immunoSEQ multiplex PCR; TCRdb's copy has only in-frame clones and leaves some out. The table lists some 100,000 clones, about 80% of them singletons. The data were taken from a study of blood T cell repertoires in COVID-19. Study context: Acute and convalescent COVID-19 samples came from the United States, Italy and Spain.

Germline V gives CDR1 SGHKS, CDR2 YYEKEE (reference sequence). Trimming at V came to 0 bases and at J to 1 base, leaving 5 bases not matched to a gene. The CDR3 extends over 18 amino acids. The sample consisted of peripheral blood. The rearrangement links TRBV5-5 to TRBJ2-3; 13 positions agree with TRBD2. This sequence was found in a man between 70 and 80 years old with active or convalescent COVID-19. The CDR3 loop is CASSLGHGLAGGTDTQYF. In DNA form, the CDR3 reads TGTGCCAGCAGCTTGGGTCACGGACTAGCGGGGGGCACAGATACGCAGTATTTT.